This entry describes one T cell receptor beta chain. What it binds is unknown. Collection occurred without any documented infections or immune events in donors. This sample is drawn from a study of identifying expanded T cells in peripheral blood. Germline loops: CDR1 MGHRA, CDR2 YSYEKL. This CDR3 has 15 amino acids. The germline V and J ends were trimmed by 0 bases and 3 bases, with 9 bases remaining between them. The method was immunoSEQ multiplex PCR; TCRdb's version includes in-frame clones alone and lacks a portion of them. The repertoire holds around 90,000 clones, more than 70% seen once, with about 4% in the top ten. Study-level points and caveats: Technical replicates showed about 1.2 changed clones; two weeks about 16.4; four weeks 19. Clone count variance between roughly 2-week samples rose with total template count.

The origin of this receptor is a person between 18 and 70 years old in good health. The chain combines TRBV4-1 with TRBJ1-5; D is unclear. Sequencing was done on a sample of blood. This CDR3 reads CASSQDWSPNQPQHF. CDR3 DNA: TGCGCCAGCAGCCAAGATTGGAGTCCCAATCAGCCCCAGCATTTT.